This record looks at one T cell receptor beta chain sequence and its context. Its antigen is not identified. The CDR3 has 16 amino acids. Germline values: CDR1 SGDLS, CDR2 YYNGEE. V lost 2 bases and J lost 1; bases outside the gene matches: 6. The sample originates from a study of T cell responses to AZD1222 COVID-19 vaccine. Regarding the study as a whole: Baseline testing showed seropositivity in only six or seven AZD1222 recipients. In all cases, repertoires were sampled only after the peak T cell response.

Data came from immunoSEQ multiplex PCR; TCRdb stores just in-frame clones and leaves some out. The table includes approximately 110,000 clones, over 75% detected once. The clonotype was recovered from an adult in good health. V gene TRBV9 combines with J gene TRBJ2-3, with 8 bases fitting TRBD2. The sequenced sample was peripheral blood, obtained on day 0 of AZD1222 vaccination. The CDR3 loop is CASSVGPAGGTDTQYF. As DNA, the CDR3 is TGTGCCAGCAGCGTGGGCCCAGCGGGAGGCACAGATACGCAGTATTTT.